This is a list of T cell receptor beta chains from one sample in a study of shared clonotypes between healthy human individuals. TCRdb's copy holds only in-frame clones and misses some; the assay was immunoSEQ multiplex PCR. The repertoire holds about 2.4 million clones, with more than 85% as singletons. Source material: naive CD4+ T cells from PBMCs. The origin of the receptors is a man aged 18-30 years in good health. Some clones in this sample may be carry-over from other donors' samples. CDR3s include the opening cysteine and the closing phenylalanine or tryptophan. Each record gives: V gene, D gene, J gene, clone size, CDR3 DNA, CDR3 protein. D genes are given only for firm matches. Size is omitted from some rows. Given values are once, few, many or a class for expanded clones.

>TRBV28|TRBD1|TRBJ1-2|-
TGTGCCAGCAGTTCCCGGACAGGAGGCGTCTATGGCTACACCTTC
CASSSRTGGVYGYTF
>TRBV6-6|-|TRBJ1-5|-
TGTGCCAGCAGCTCCCTGGGGGGCTATCAGCCCCAGCATTTT
CASSSLGGYQPQHF
>TRBV28|-|TRBJ1-1|-
TGTGCCAGCAGTCCGGACCCAAACCACGACACTGAAGCTTTCTTT
CASSPDPNHDTEAFF
>TRBV2|TRBD2|TRBJ2-2|once
TGTGCCAGCCTAGCGGACGCGAACACCGGGGAGCTGTTTTTT
CASLADANTGELFF
>TRBV7-3|-|TRBJ2-7|-
TGTGCCAGCAGCTTAGGAGGGACACCGACCTACGAGCAGTACTTC
CASSLGGTPTYEQYF
>TRBV7-6|-|TRBJ2-5|-
TGTGCCAGCAAAACGGGAAGGGAGACCCAGTACTTC
CASKTGRETQYF
>TRBV28|-|TRBJ1-3|-
TGTGCCAGCAGTTACCCCACAGGTTCTGGAAACACCATATATTTT
CASSYPTGSGNTIYF
>TRBV15|-|TRBJ1-5|-
TGTGCCACCAGCAGAGATCTTACCAGAGACCAGCATTTT
CATSRDLTRDQHF
>TRBV6-1|TRBD1|TRBJ2-7|-
TGTGCCAGCAGTGAAGCCCCGGGACAGGGGGCTTACGAGCAGTACTTC
CASSEAPGQGAYEQYF
>TRBV20-1|TRBD1|TRBJ2-7|-
TGCAGTGCCGCGGACAGGGTGGAGTACTTC
CSAADRVEYF
>TRBV7-7|-|TRBJ2-5|-
TGTGCCAGCAGCTTATTGTCGTTGGAGGCCAAGAAAGAGACCCAGTACTTC
CASSLLSLEAKKETQYF
>TRBV4-1|-|TRBJ1-4|-
TGCGCCAGCAGCCGAGGGGAGCAGGGTGGGGAAGAAAAACTGTTTTTT
CASSRGEQGGEEKLFF
>TRBV4-1|-|TRBJ2-1|once
TGCGCCAGCAGCCAACGGACGAACAATGAGCAGTTCTTC
CASSQRTNNEQFF
>TRBV19|TRBD2|TRBJ2-7|-
TGTGCCAGTAGTATGCGGGGGGCAGCCTACGAGCAGTACTTC
CASSMRGAAYEQYF
>TRBV19|-|TRBJ2-2|-
TGTGCCAGTGTGGTCCCGGGCAGGGCGAACACCGGGGAGCTGTTTTTT
CASVVPGRANTGELFF
>TRBV28|TRBD2|TRBJ2-2|-
TGTGCCAGCAACTTTCGGACTAGCGGGGACACCGGGGAGCTGTTTTTT
CASNFRTSGDTGELFF
>TRBV7-9|-|TRBJ1-2|-
TGTGCCAGCAGCTTGGGGGAAGTCTGGTATGGCTACACCTTC
CASSLGEVWYGYTF
>TRBV11-3|TRBD2|TRBJ2-3|-
TGTGCCAGCAGCGTCGGGACTAGCGGGCGCACAGATACGCAGTATTTT
CASSVGTSGRTDTQYF
>TRBV18|TRBD1|TRBJ1-1|-
TGTGCCAGCTCACCAAGGGCAGGGGGCGGGAACACTGAAGCTTTCTTT
CASSPRAGGGNTEAFF
>TRBV28|-|TRBJ2-7|-
TGTGCCAGCACCCCACACCAGGGCTCCTACGAGCAGTACTTC
CASTPHQGSYEQYF
>TRBV27|TRBD2|TRBJ2-5|few
TGTGCCAGCAGGCCCTCTAGCGGGAGATCCCAAGAGACCCAGTACTTC
CASRPSSGRSQETQYF
>TRBV6-6|-|TRBJ1-2|-
TGTGCCAGCCTTGAAACAGGGCTCGGTGGCTACACCTTC
CASLETGLGGYTF
>TRBV19|-|TRBJ2-7|-
TGTGCCAGTAGTATGGGCCATAGGGGCGGCTACGAGCAGTACTTC
CASSMGHRGGYEQYF
>TRBV28|-|TRBJ2-7|few
TGTGCCAGCAGTTTAGGGGGTTACGAGCAGTACTTC
CASSLGGYEQYF
>TRBV6-5|-|TRBJ2-1|-
TGTGCCAGCAGTTCCGCTTTTCGGTATGACAATGAGCAGTTCTTC
CASSSAFRYDNEQFF
>TRBV2|-|TRBJ2-3|-
TGTGCCAGCAGTGAGGGGGTGCCCACAGATACGCAGTATTTT
CASSEGVPTDTQYF
>TRBV18|-|TRBJ1-1|-
TGTGCCAGCTCACCCACGGGAGGGGAGGATGAAGCTTTCTTT
CASSPTGGEDEAFF
>TRBV20-1|-|TRBJ2-1|-
TGCAGTGCTAGCAATCGCCGGGAGCAGTTCTTC
CSASNRREQFF
>TRBV9|-|TRBJ2-3|-
TGTGCCAGCAGCGTAGGGGCGCGGGGAGACACAGATACGCAGTATTTT
CASSVGARGDTDTQYF
>TRBV5-1|-|TRBJ2-2|-
TGCGCCAGCAGCTTGGTTGGGCTAGCGAACACCGGGGAGCTGTTTTTT
CASSLVGLANTGELFF
>TRBV6-5|-|TRBJ1-2|-
TGTGCCAGCAGCCGAGGGTCAGACGCGGAAGGCTACACCTTC
CASSRGSDAEGYTF
>TRBV5-6|-|TRBJ2-1|-
TGTGCCAGCAGCCTGGGACTGACCAGCCGTGATGAGCAGTTCTTC
CASSLGLTSRDEQFF
>TRBV28|-|TRBJ2-3|-
TGTGCCAGCAGTCGGAACACAGATACGCAGTATTTT
CASSRNTDTQYF
>TRBV7-3|TRBD2|TRBJ2-3|-
TGTGCCAGCAGCTTAACTCCGGGACTAGTAGGCACAGATACGCAGTATTTT
CASSLTPGLVGTDTQYF
>TRBV18|TRBD2|TRBJ2-1|-
TGTGCCAGCTCACCATCATTTGGCGGGAGGGAATACAATGAGCAGTTCTTC
CASSPSFGGREYNEQFF
>TRBV7-8|TRBD1|TRBJ1-3|-
TGTGCCAGCAGCTTGGATTCTGGGACAGGCGCCCGACGGTTCGGAAACACCATATATTTT
CASSLDSGTGARRFGNTIYF
>TRBV6-5|-|TRBJ1-4|-
TGTGCCAGCAGTTACAGAACAGTCGGTGAAAAACTGTTTTTT
CASSYRTVGEKLFF
>TRBV2|TRBD2|TRBJ2-5|-
TGTGCCAGCAGTGAAAAGGCTAGCGGGAGAGAGACCCAGTACTTC
CASSEKASGRETQYF
>TRBV6-6|TRBD2|TRBJ2-1|-
TGTGCCAGCAGGACCCGACTAGCGGAGGCCTACAATGAGCAGTTCTTC
CASRTRLAEAYNEQFF
>TRBV19|-|TRBJ2-2|-
TGTGCCAGTAGCAACCGGGACTTGGGGACCGGGGAGCTGTTTTTT
CASSNRDLGTGELFF
>TRBV27|-|TRBJ2-7|-
TGTGCCAGCAGTCCGCTTGGGGGGGGCCCCTACGAGCAGTACTTC
CASSPLGGGPYEQYF
>TRBV6-6|-|TRBJ2-3|-
TGTGCCAGCAGTCCCGGGACCCTGATGTCAGATACGCAGTATTTT
CASSPGTLMSDTQYF
>TRBV6-1|-|TRBJ2-7|-
TGTGCCAGCCGGGACTCCCTGGCCGAGCAGTACTTC
CASRDSLAEQYF
>TRBV2|-|TRBJ2-7|-
TGTGCCAGCAGCGGCCTCTACGAGCAGTACTTC
CASSGLYEQYF
>TRBV12-5|TRBD1|TRBJ2-5|-
TGTGCTAGTGGGGGACAGGGGAGCCAAGAGACCCAGTACTTC
CASGGQGSQETQYF
>TRBV5-1|-|TRBJ2-7|-
TGCGCCAGCAACCCCGGGACACCCAGGTACGAGCAGTACTTC
CASNPGTPRYEQYF
>TRBV7-3|-|TRBJ2-3|-
TGTGCCAGCAGCTTAACTCGGAGTCCCACAGATACGCAGTATTTT
CASSLTRSPTDTQYF
>TRBV5-4|TRBD2|TRBJ2-7|-
TGTGCCAGCAGTCCTAGCGGGAGCCCCACCTACGAGCAGTACTTC
CASSPSGSPTYEQYF
>TRBV5-4|-|TRBJ2-5|-
TGTGCCAGCAGCTTGGCCGTGGGTCAACAAGAGACCCAGTACTTC
CASSLAVGQQETQYF
>TRBV7-2|-|TRBJ2-1|-
TGTGCCAGCAGCTTAGGGGGGCGGAGCTCCTACAATGAGCAGTTCTTC
CASSLGGRSSYNEQFF
>TRBV6-5|-|TRBJ2-4|-
TGTGCCAGCAGTCCTTCCCTACTAGCCAAAAACATTCAGTACTTC
CASSPSLLAKNIQYF
>TRBV5-8|-|TRBJ2-5|-
TGTGCCAGCAGCTTGCCTGAAGAGACCCAGTACTTC
CASSLPEETQYF
>TRBV5-6|-|TRBJ2-3|-
TGTGCCAGCAGCTGGAGGCCCGCTAGCGAAGATACGCAGTATTTT
CASSWRPASEDTQYF